The clone carrying this T cell receptor (beta chain) was recorded once. The antigen is unknown. The source of the sample is a study of blood T cells in healthy people across ages. Study as a whole: With template switching, about one barcoded beta molecule was captured per two T cells.

A second roughly 7 to 12 cycle PCR used barcoded and J-beta primers. Using its own MiXCR run on the 5' RACE reads, TCRdb lists one record per CDR3 protein. The data show under 1,100,000 distinct CDR3 sequences, about 23% seen once. Findings and limits, study-wide: Donor CMV infection status was unknown, possibly confounding age-related changes in expanded clonotypes. What prevented conclusive comparison of naive and antigen-experienced cells was that PBMCs were unsorted.

The CDR3 spans 15 residues. V was cut by 2 bases and J by 8 bases, with 18 bases left in between. The germline V gene encodes CDR1 SGHNT and CDR2 YENEEA. These data were also reused for a study on T cells of mothers and their children. That publication notes: Relative to unrelated pairs, biologically related mother-child dyads exhibited marginally greater, non-significant overlap.

V is TRBV11-3 and J is TRBJ1-2, with D perhaps matching TRBD1 (6 bases). Sequencing input: blood. This TCR came from a girl under 10 years old in good health. The DNA for the CDR3 is TGTGCCAGCAGCTTATCAGATCCCACAGGGCGAGGCTACACCTTC. Its translation: CASSLSDPTGRGYTF.